This entry describes one T cell receptor (beta chain). The data were taken from a study of blood T cell repertoires in COVID-19. Overall study context: Spain, Italy and the United States supplied samples that represented acute and convalescent COVID-19. T cells, B-cell-depleted T cells, or PBMCs supplied cDNA or gDNA.

Under the authors' procedure: Reference gene primer amplification in the assay estimated nucleated cell counts. Libraries were prepared by immunoSEQ multiplex PCR; TCRdb keeps only in-frame clonotypes and omits some of them. Clone size and the V and J calls come from that table; the DNA yielded D and trimming. Here the sample spans 110,000 or so clones, 84% being singletons. The V gene lost 10 bases and the J gene lost 8 bases, with 15 bases spanning the gap. This CDR3 has 12 amino acids. The sample consisted of peripheral blood. This receptor was identified in a woman over 75 with active or convalescent COVID-19. V and J are TRBV12-3 or TRBV12-4 and TRBJ2-1; a possible D gene is TRBD1 (6 bases). Written as DNA, the CDR3 is TGTGCCATTATTGGACAGTCTGATGAGCAGTTCTTC. Translating gives CAIIGQSDEQFF.